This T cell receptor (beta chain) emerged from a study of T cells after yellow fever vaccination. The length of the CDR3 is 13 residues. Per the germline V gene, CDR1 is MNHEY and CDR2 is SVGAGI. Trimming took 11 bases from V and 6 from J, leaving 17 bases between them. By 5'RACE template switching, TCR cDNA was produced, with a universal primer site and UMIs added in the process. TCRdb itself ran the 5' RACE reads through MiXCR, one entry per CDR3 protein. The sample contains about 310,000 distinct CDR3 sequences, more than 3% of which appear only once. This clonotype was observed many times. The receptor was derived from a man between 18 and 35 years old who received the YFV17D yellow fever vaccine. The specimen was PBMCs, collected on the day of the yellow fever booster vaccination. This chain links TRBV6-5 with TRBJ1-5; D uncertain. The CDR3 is CASRGFFGQPQHF. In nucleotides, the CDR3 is TGTGCCTCAAGAGGGTTTTTCGGTCAGCCCCAGCATTTT.